At least ten counts were recorded for the clone carrying this TCR beta chain. Its cognate antigen is unknown. The data originate from a study of neurological immune-mediated disorders. Regarding the study as a whole: Among 34 multiple sclerosis patients, 18 had repertoires that phylogenetic grouping placed in one related-CDR3 cluster, a possible signature. The multiple sclerosis repertoire cluster lacked an association with any feature, whether clinical or MRI. The most TCR clonal expansion was seen in HTLV-1-associated myelopathy, and the least was seen in multiple sclerosis, which fell below healthy controls.

Over 170 million TCR-beta sequences, together covering 15-18 subjects, were produced by every individual sequencing run that was carried out. TCRdb re-called the 5' RACE reads through MiXCR, storing one row per CDR3 protein. The sample has approximately 100,000 distinct CDR3 sequences, about 3.8% seen once. This receptor was identified in a woman younger than 35 with multiple sclerosis. Sequenced: PBMCs.

CDR3 region: CASSDQEETQYF. The CDR3 DNA reads as TGTGCCAGCAGCGACCAAGAAGAGACCCAGTACTTC. The chain carries TRBV9 and TRBJ2-5, with D hard to call. Trimming removed 3 bases at V and 3 bases at J, with 6 bases between. The CDR3 totals 12 residues. Germline values: CDR1 SGDLS, CDR2 YYNGEE. The full variable domain, with the rest looked up from reference TRBV9 and TRBJ2-5, is DSGVTQTPKHLITATGQRVTLRCSPRSGDLSVYWYQQSLDQGLQFLIQYYNGEERAKGNILERFSAQQFPDLHSELNLSSLELGDSALYFCASSDQEETQYFGPGTRLLVL.